The 18 T cell receptor beta chains below come from one sample, sequenced in a study of metastatic and nonmetastatic thyroid tumors. TCRdb re-called clones via MiXCR from the PCR reads. In the table there are some 8,500 clones, roughly a third of which are singletons. All patients reached thyroid surgery having received no treatment beforehand. The sequencing input was tumor tissue. The source of these receptors is a female donor with papillary thyroid cancer or a benign thyroid nodule (not recorded which). Some clones in this sample may be carry-over from other donors' samples.

Remarks on this clone: The junction departs from germline at one end; a sequencing error may be responsible. The chain combines TRBV6-1 with TRBJ2-1; 9 nucleotides match TRBD2. Germline V gene lookup returns CDR1 MNHNS and CDR2 SASEGT. This CDR3 has 14 amino acids. In nucleotides, the CDR3 is TGTGCCAGCAGTTTTAGCGGGGGTTACAATGAGCAGCTCTTC. Translated: CASSFSGGYNEQLF.

Worth noting for this clone: The junction departs from the called germline gene at one end, perhaps through a read error. V usage is TRBV15 and J usage is TRBJ1-4; D is unresolved. Germline V gives CDR1 LNHNV, CDR2 YYDKDF (reference sequence). This CDR3 spans 15 amino acids. DNA of the CDR3: TGTGTCACCAGCAGAGAGGACGGGAGTTCCGAGAAACTGTTTTTT. Encoded protein: CVTSREDGSSEKLFF.

The chain joins TRBV20-1 to TRBJ2-1; D might be TRBD2 (6 bases). The germline V and J ends were trimmed by 1 base and 9 bases, with 10 bases remaining between them. Germline V gene data show CDR1 as DFQATT and CDR2 as SNEGSKA (reference sequence). The length of the CDR3 is 12 residues. The CDR3 region has the DNA TGCAGTGCTAGAGCGAGGAGGGCTGAGCAGTTCTTC. It yields the protein CSARARRAEQFF.

The genes are TRBV20-1 and TRBJ2-7; D gene uncertain. This CDR3 comprises 12 residues. Trimming stripped 0 bases from V and 3 bases from J, with 6 bases between. From germline, CDR1 is DFQATT and CDR2 SNEGSKA (reference sequence). The CDR3 DNA reads as TGCAGTGCTAGAGATCGGAGCTACGAGCAGTACTTC. Its translation is CSARDRSYEQYF.

This clone appeared a few times. The gene calls are TRBV6-1 and TRBJ2-7; TRBD1 aligns across 8 bases. Germline CDR1 reads MNHNS; CDR2 reads SASEGT. V gave up 8 bases and J gave up 4 bases; unmatched junction bases: 4. The CDR3 spans 12 residues. As DNA, the CDR3 is TGTGCCAGCGCAGGGGGCGGTTACGAGCAGTACTTC. Translated: CASAGGGYEQYF.

In its sample, this clone was seen a few times. The V and J genes are TRBV12-3 or TRBV12-4 and TRBJ1-4; 7 bases agree with TRBD1. V lost 6 bases to trimming and J lost 10 bases; unmatched junction nucleotides: 14. This CDR3 spans 15 amino acids. This CDR3 is CASRATGERVGKLFF. The CDR3 nucleotides are TGTGCCAGCAGAGCAACAGGGGAGCGAGTTGGAAAACTGTTTTTT.

This clone is termed medium-sized (0.01 to 0.1%). The chain combines TRBV6-1 with TRBJ1-1; 8 bases agree with TRBD1. V trimming: 5 bases; J trimming: 4 bases; junction bases outside the gene matches: 3. CDR3 length: 13 residues. The germline CDR1 and CDR2 sequences are MNHNS and SASEGT. CDR3 bases: TGTGCCAGCAGTCGTACAGGGGGCACTGAAGCTTTCTTT. Translation: CASSRTGGTEAFF.

Concerning this clone: Given the absence of the conserved phenylalanine or tryptophan at the CDR3 end, a read error is likely. V is TRBV19 and J is TRBJ2-1, with TRBD2 matching over 10 bases. This CDR3 spans 16 amino acids. Germline V gene sequence: CDR1 LNHDA, CDR2 SQIVND (reference sequence). V trimming: 6 bases; J trimming: 8 bases; junction bases outside the gene matches: 13. CDR3: CASRVRSAGGPYEQFL. The DNA of the CDR3 is TGTGCCAGTAGAGTGAGGTCAGCGGGGGGGCCTTATGAGCAGTTCTTA.

A single count supports this clone. This chain links TRBV4-1 with TRBJ2-3, with 8 positions matching TRBD2. Germline V gene data show CDR1 as MGHRA and CDR2 as YSYEKL. V lost 2 bases, J lost 0 bases, and 4 bases stayed unmatched. The CDR3 runs 16 residues. The CDR3 loop is CASSQSGGRSTDTQYF. Here the CDR3 DNA reads TGCGCCAGCAGCCAAAGCGGGGGCCGTAGCACAGATACGCAGTATTTT.

Judged by abundance, this clone is medium-sized. The CDR3 DNA is TGCGCCAGCAGCCTTGTGGAGGCTTTTACCTACGAGCAGTACTTC. Translated: CASSLVEAFTYEQYF. V is TRBV5-1 and J is TRBJ2-7, with TRBD2 as a possible D gene (5 bases). CDR1 and CDR2 (germline): SGHRS, YFSETQ. The CDR3 covers 15 residues. V was cut by 4 bases and J by 2 bases, with 16 bases left in between.

This chain uses TRBV10-1 with TRBJ2-7; D call uncertain. This CDR3 has 14 residues. Germline CDR1 is WNHNN and CDR2 is SYGVQD (reference sequence). Trimming stripped 3 bases from V and 0 bases from J, with 9 bases between. The CDR3 DNA sequence: TGCGCCAGCAGTGAAGGCTCTCCCTCCTACGAGCAGTACTTC. The encoded protein is CASSEGSPSYEQYF.

This clone was recorded a few times. This chain connects TRBV28 to TRBJ1-6, with a weak D call TRBD1 (6 bases). The CDR3 has 14 residues. Trimming cost V 6 bases and J 13 bases, with 19 bases left between them. CDR1 and CDR2 (germline): MDHEN, SYDVKM. CDR3 nucleotide sequence: TGTGCCAGCAGCTCGACAGGCCGGGTCGCCCCCCTCCACTTT. This sequence encodes CASSSTGRVAPLHF.

The rearrangement joins TRBV11-2 to TRBJ2-7; TRBD1 is a possible D gene (6 bases). The CDR3 loop spans 14 amino acids. Germline CDR1 SGHAT, CDR2 FQNNGV. Trimming left V 5 bases short and J 0 bases short, with 11 bases between. The CDR3 sequence is CASSQEGVSYEQYF. The CDR3, as DNA: TGTGCCAGCAGCCAAGAGGGGGTCTCCTACGAGCAGTACTTC.

This chain links TRBV28 with TRBJ1-1; D remains ambiguous. The length of the CDR3 is 13 residues. Germline V CDR1 and CDR2: MDHEN, SYDVKM. Trimming took 2 bases from V and 8 from J, leaving 12 bases between them. The CDR3 loop is CASSLIRSREAFF. Written as DNA, the CDR3 is TGTGCCAGCAGTTTAATTCGATCCAGAGAAGCTTTCTTT.

The chain recombines TRBV11-2 with TRBJ2-7; D possibly corresponds to TRBD1 (6 bases). The germline V gene has CDR1 SGHAT and CDR2 FQNNGV. Trimming stripped 0 bases from V and 5 bases from J, with 8 bases between. CDR3 length: 13 residues. This chain's CDR3 is CASSLDHRDEQYF. DNA for the CDR3: TGTGCCAGCAGCTTAGATCACAGGGACGAGCAGTACTTC.

This clone counts as medium-sized. With a much larger clone just one base away, this may be a read error. Other DNA sequences from this sample encode an identical CDR3 as well. V gene TRBV20-1 combines with J gene TRBJ2-7, with a tentative D call TRBD2 (5 bases). This CDR3 region has 15 residues. V was clipped by 4 bases and J by 7 bases, with 23 bases between them. The germline V gene has CDR1 DFQATT and CDR2 SNEGSKA (reference sequence). DNA of the CDR3: TGCAGTGCTACCTCACCGTCGGGGAAGGGCTATGAGCAGTACTTC. Its translation: CSATSPSGKGYEQYF.

This clone was found many times. This sequence joins TRBV14 and TRBJ2-7; D gene uncertain. The V end was cut by 2 bases, the J end by 6 bases, with 14 bases between. Germline V gene data show CDR1 as SGHDN and CDR2 as FVKESK. This CDR3 has 14 residues. The DNA of the CDR3 is TGTGCCAGCAGCCAAAAGGTTCGGGCCGGCGAGCAGTACTTC. This encodes CASSQKVRAGEQYF.

This clone was seen only a few times. The V and J genes are TRBV6-1 and TRBJ2-1, with TRBD1 as a possible D gene (5 bases). The CDR3 is 13 residues long. Germline CDR1 is MNHNS and CDR2 is SASEGT. Trimming took 4 bases from V and 8 from J, leaving 12 bases between them. For the CDR3, the DNA is TGTGCCAGCAGTGTAGGGGCGAAGTATGAGCAGTTCTTC. Translated: CASSVGAKYEQFF.